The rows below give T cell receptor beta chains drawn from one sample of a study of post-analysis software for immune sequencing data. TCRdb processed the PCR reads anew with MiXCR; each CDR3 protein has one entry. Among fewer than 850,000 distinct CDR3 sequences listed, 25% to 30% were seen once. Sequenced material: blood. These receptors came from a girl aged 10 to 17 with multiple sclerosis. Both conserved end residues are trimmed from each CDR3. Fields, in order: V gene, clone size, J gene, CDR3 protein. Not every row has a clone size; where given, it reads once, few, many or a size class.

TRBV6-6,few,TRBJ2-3,ASMVLEDSNTDTQY
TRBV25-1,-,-,ASSESRGMYEQY
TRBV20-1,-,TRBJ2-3,SASLASGGTTDTQY
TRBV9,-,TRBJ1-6,ASSQGGTNSPLH
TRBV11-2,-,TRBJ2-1,ASSLGAGGEYNEQF
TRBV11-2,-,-,ASSLRFPLGSESYNEQY
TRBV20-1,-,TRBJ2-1,SARAGSGSCNEQF
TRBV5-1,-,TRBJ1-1,ASSLGLNRNTEAF
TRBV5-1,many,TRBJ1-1,ASSSRGRTNTEAF
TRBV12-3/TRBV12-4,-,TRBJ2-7,ASSPRPTGAYEQY
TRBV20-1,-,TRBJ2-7,SAMTSGSPYEQY
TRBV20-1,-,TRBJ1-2,SAPQVGGYGYT
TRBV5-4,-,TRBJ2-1,AITAPYNEQF
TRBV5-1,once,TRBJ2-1,ASSLDGSRTTNNEQF
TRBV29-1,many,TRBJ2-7,SVVGDRGLWEQY
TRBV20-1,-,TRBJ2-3,SATTGQGLRDTQY
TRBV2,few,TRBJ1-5,ASSVRALNQPQH
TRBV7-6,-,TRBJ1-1,ASSLKPGMNTEAF
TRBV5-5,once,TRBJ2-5,ASSLGGLKLYQETQY
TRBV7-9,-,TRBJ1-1,ASRSPGTGARDTEAF
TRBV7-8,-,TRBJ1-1,ASSSPTGLGDTEAF
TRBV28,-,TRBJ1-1,ASSLLHGGILTEAF
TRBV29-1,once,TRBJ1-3,SVDRGIGGNTIY
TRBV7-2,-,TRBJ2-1,ASSLGRVPYNEQF
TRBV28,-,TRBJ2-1,ASSTRTGGLGDNEQF
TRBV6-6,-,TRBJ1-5,ASSCLRPGVNQPQH
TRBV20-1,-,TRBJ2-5,SATERGETQY
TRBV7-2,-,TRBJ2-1,AGSLGWRSYNEQF
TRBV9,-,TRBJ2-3,ASSVATSTDTQY
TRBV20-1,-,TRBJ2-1,SARVAGDYNEQF
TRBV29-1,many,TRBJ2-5,SVGDGVLPPPEDQETQY
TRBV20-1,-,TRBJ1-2,SPRGGIDYGYT
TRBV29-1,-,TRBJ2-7,SVGGTSGYEQY
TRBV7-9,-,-,ASSSTGTRSYEQY
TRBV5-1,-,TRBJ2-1,ASSGPTSGGLSREQF
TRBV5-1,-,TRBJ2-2,ASSPLAENTGELF
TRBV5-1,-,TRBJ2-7,ASSSDTHLYEQY
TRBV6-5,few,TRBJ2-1,ASSYYRRFYNEQF
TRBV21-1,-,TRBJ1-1,ASSKAARDVNTEAF
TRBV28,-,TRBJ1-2,ACSPYSGGYT
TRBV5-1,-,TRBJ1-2,ASSLAGRAAGGYT
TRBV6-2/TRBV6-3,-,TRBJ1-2,ASRPGEGGYT
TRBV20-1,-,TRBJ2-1,SKAGTSGGTPYNEQF
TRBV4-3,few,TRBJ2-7,ASSQHSGLAGGVPSEQY